The TCR beta chain under discussion was sequenced for a study of blood T cells in healthy people across ages. Findings and limits, study-wide: Relative to aged donors, long-lived donors carried more naive CD4+ cells and displayed higher diversity.

Trimming removed 4 bases at V and 1 base at J, with 8 bases between. This CDR3 spans 13 amino acids. Germline V gene lookup returns CDR1 SGDLS and CDR2 YYNGEE. Regarding this clonotype: Its antigen remains unknown.

A J-beta primer mix and a sample-barcoded 5' primer were used in a second PCR of about 7 to 11 cycles. TCRdb re-derived calls from the 5' RACE reads in MiXCR, one entry per CDR3 protein. The table lists some 900,000 distinct CDR3 sequences, about 48% of them singletons, with roughly an eighth in the top ten. The sample taken for sequencing was blood. The receptor was isolated from a man between 25 and 39 years old in good health. The rearrangement uses TRBV9 and TRBJ2-5; no reliable D call. The DNA of the CDR3 is TGTGCCAGCAGCACCCGTTCCCAAGAGACCCAGTACTTC. Translated: CASSTRSQETQYF.